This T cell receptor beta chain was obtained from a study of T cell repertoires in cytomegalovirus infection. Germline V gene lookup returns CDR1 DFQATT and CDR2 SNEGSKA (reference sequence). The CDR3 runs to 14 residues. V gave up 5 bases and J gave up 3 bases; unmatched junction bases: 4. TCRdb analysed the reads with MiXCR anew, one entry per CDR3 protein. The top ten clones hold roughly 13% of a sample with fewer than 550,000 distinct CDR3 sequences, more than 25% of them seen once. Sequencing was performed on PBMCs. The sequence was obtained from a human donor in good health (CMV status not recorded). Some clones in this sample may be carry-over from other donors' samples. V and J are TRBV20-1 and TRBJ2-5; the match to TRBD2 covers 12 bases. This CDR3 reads CSAGGLAGKETQYF. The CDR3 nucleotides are TGCAGTGCTGGTGGACTAGCGGGAAAAGAGACCCAGTACTTC.